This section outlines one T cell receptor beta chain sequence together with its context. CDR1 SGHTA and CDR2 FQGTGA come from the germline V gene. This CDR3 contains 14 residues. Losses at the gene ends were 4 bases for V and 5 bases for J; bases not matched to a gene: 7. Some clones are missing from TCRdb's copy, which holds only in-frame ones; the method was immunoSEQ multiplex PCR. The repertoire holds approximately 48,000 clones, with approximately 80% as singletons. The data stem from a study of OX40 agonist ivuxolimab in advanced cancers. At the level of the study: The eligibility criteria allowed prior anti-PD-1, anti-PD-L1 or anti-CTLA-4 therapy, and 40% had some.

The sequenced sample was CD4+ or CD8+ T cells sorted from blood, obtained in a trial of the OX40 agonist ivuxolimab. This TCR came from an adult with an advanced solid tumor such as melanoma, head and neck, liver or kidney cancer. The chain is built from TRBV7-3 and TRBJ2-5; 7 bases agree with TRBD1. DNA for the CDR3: TGTGCCAGCAGCTCGACAGGGTGGTTGGAGACCCAGTACTTC. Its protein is CASSSTGWLETQYF.